This passage covers 16 T cell receptor beta chains from one sample sequenced in a study of blood T cell repertoires in COVID-19. Data came from immunoSEQ multiplex PCR; TCRdb stores just in-frame clones and leaves some out. The sample has 450,000 to 500,000 clones, approximately 85% seen once. Sequencing input: peripheral blood. Receptors were obtained from a human donor in a cohort sampled during active COVID-19.

This chain connects TRBV5-1 to TRBJ1-2; 8 nucleotides agree with TRBD1. V gave up 4 bases and J gave up 8 bases; unmatched junction bases: 16. This CDR3 region has 16 residues. Germline V lookup: CDR1 SGHRS, CDR2 YFSETQ. The CDR3 region is CASSASGTGGLLGYTF. In DNA form, the CDR3 reads TGCGCCAGCAGCGCCTCCGGGACAGGCGGCCTTCTGGGCTACACCTTC.

The CDR3 region has the DNA TGTGCCAGCAGCGTAGACAGGGGGGATCAGCCCCAGCATTTT. Its protein product is CASSVDRGDQPQHF. The chain combines TRBV21-1 with TRBJ1-5; the DNA was not used to check the table's D call, TRBD1. TRBV21-1 is annotated as a pseudogene. This CDR3 is built from 14 residues.

The chain uses TRBV2 and TRBJ2-6; the D gene is possibly TRBD2 (5 bases). Trimming pared 6 bases from V and 2 bases from J, leaving 8 bases between. The germline CDR1 and CDR2 sequences are SNHLY and FYNNEI. The CDR3 length is 14 residues. The CDR3 DNA sequence: TGTGCCAGCAGGGAGAGGGCTGGGGCCAACGTCCTGACTTTC. Translating it yields CASRERAGANVLTF.

The chain uses TRBV29-1 and TRBJ1-1; weak D call: TRBD1 (6 bases). Trimming took off 3 bases at V and 6 bases at J, with 11 bases between the two ends. The CDR3 spans 12 residues. Germline CDR1 SQVTM, CDR2 ANQGSEA. For the CDR3, the DNA is TGCAGCGTTGACAGGGGAACCTCTGAAGCTTTCTTT. The encoded protein is CSVDRGTSEAFF.

The V and J genes are TRBV19 and TRBJ1-5; no definite D call. Trimming left V 4 bases short and J 1 base short, with 17 bases between. This CDR3 region has 17 residues. Germline CDR1 reads LNHDA; CDR2 reads SQIVND (reference sequence). The CDR3 coding sequence is TGTGCCAGTAGTACGACCGCTACGGGAGTAAGCAATCAGCCCCAGCATTTT. As protein: CASSTTATGVSNQPQHF.

The chain combines TRBV27 with TRBJ2-1; TRBD2 is a possible D gene (7 bases). CDR1 is MNHEY and CDR2 is SMNVEV in the germline V gene (reference sequence). The CDR3 covers 16 residues. V lost 6 bases to trimming and J lost 6 bases, with 21 bases between them. As DNA, the CDR3 is TGTGCCAGCAGGTTGGGGGGGCTAGATATTTCCAATGAGCAGTTCTTC. Amino acids: CASRLGGLDISNEQFF.

The chain uses TRBV6-5 and TRBJ1-1; a possible D gene is TRBD1 (6 bases). V dropped 6 bases and J dropped 11 bases, with 19 bases sitting between them. Germline CDR1 MNHEY, CDR2 SVGAGI. This CDR3 has 13 residues. CDR3 coding DNA: TGTGCCAGCAGAACCGAACAACAGGGCGACGCTTTCTTT. This sequence encodes CASRTEQQGDAFF.

V usage is TRBV30 and J usage is TRBJ1-6, with D possibly TRBD1 on 6 matching bases. CDR1 GTSNPN and CDR2 SVGIG come from the germline V gene (reference sequence). V lost 0 bases, J lost 7 bases, and 22 bases lay in between. The CDR3 sequence is 18 residues long. The CDR3, as DNA: TGTGCCTGGAGTGTACCAGGAAGCGGGGGGCATAAAAATTCACCCCTCCACTTT. Translating gives CAWSVPGSGGHKNSPLHF.

This chain connects TRBV4-3 to TRBJ1-2, with D hard to call. Deletions cut 2 bases from V and 3 bases from J, with 10 bases between. Germline CDR1 is LGHNA and CDR2 is YSLEER. The CDR3 extends over 14 amino acids. The CDR3 region is CASSQNSGDYGYTF. CDR3 DNA sequence: TGCGCCAGCAGCCAAAATTCCGGGGACTATGGCTACACCTTC.

This clone is a singleton in its sample. The chain recombines TRBV5-4 with TRBJ2-4; possibly TRBD2 for D (5 bases). Germline values: CDR1 SGHNT, CDR2 YYREEE (reference sequence). The ends were cut back, 1 base at V and 0 bases at J, with 11 bases in the middle. The length of the CDR3 is 16 residues. The CDR3 sequence: CASSLSLAGAKNIQYF. The CDR3 DNA is TGTGCCAGCAGCTTGAGTCTAGCAGGAGCCAAAAACATTCAGTACTTC.

The V and J genes are TRBV2 and TRBJ2-5; 12 bases line up with TRBD2. Trimming removed 4 bases from V and 5 bases from J; junction bases left unmatched: 2. The CDR3 consists of 14 residues. Germline V gene lookup returns CDR1 SNHLY and CDR2 FYNNEI. The CDR3 region has the DNA TGTGCCAGCAGTGGACTAGCGGGAGAGGAGACCCAGTACTTC. It codes for CASSGLAGEETQYF.

The chain uses TRBV11-2 and TRBJ2-5, with a possible D match to TRBD2 (6 bases). CDR3 length: 14 residues. Germline V gene lookup returns CDR1 SGHAT and CDR2 FQNNGV. V was cut by 5 bases and J by 4 bases, with 14 bases left in between. The CDR3 sequence: CASSPGDKGETQYF. In nucleotides, the CDR3 is TGTGCCAGCAGCCCGGGAGATAAGGGAGAGACCCAGTACTTC.

The rearrangement uses TRBV27 and TRBJ1-2; TRBD1 is a possible D gene (6 bases). Trimming shortened V by 10 bases and J by 0 bases, and 15 bases separated the two germline ends. This CDR3 region has 14 residues. Germline V lookup: CDR1 MNHEY, CDR2 SMNVEV (reference sequence). CDR3 sequence: CATGRGNPNYGYTF. CDR3 DNA: TGTGCCACCGGGAGGGGGAATCCTAACTATGGCTACACCTTC.

The rearrangement uses TRBV7-9 and TRBJ2-1, with D uncertain. The V gene lost 5 bases and the J gene lost 6 bases, with 17 bases spanning the gap. The CDR3 runs to 15 residues. From germline, CDR1 is SEHNR and CDR2 FQNEAQ (reference sequence). The CDR3 DNA follows: TGTGCCAGCAGCCCTGTCGGCGGTCCCAGCAATGAGCAGTTCTTC. The encoded protein is CASSPVGGPSNEQFF. The entire variable domain, with the rest obtained from reference TRBV7-9 and TRBJ2-1, is as follows: DTGVSQNPRHKITKRGQNVTFRCDPISEHNRLYWYRQTLGQGPEFLTYFQNEAQLEKSRLLSDRFSAERPKGSFSTLEIQRTEQGDSAMYLCASSPVGGPSNEQFFGPGTRLTVL.

The V and J genes are TRBV18 and TRBJ2-5; no clear D gene. The germline V gene has CDR1 KGHSH and CDR2 LQKENI. V was pared by 6 bases and J by 1 base, with 12 bases between. This CDR3 spans 14 amino acids. The CDR3 DNA follows: TGTGCCAGCTCGGTACAGAGACCCCAAGAGACCCAGTACTTC. This translates into CASSVQRPQETQYF. The full variable domain, rest sourced from reference TRBV18 and TRBJ2-5, is NAGVMQNPRHLVRRRGQEARLRCSPMKGHSHVYWYRQLPEEGLKFMVYLQKENIIDESGMPKERFSAEFPKEGPSILRIQQVVRGDSAAYFCASSVQRPQETQYFGPGTRLLVL.

The CDR3 sequence is CASSSLQGPEQFF. DNA of the CDR3: TGCGCCAGCAGCTCGCTACAGGGACCTGAGCAGTTCTTC. The rearrangement links TRBV5-1 to TRBJ2-1; tentative D call: TRBD1 (6 bases). This CDR3 has 13 amino acids. CDR1 is SGHRS, CDR2 YFSETQ, per germline. V was trimmed by 3 bases and J by 9 bases, leaving 13 bases between them.